This is a list of T cell receptor beta chains from one sample in a study of CD8+ T cells in alopecia areata. The method was immunoSEQ multiplex PCR; TCRdb's version includes in-frame clones alone and lacks a portion of them. The sample shows 150,000 to 200,000 clones, around 64% of them seen only once. The specimen was CD4+ T cells sorted from blood, collected between weeks 47 and 50, from a patient treated with tofacitinib. These receptors were taken from a human donor with alopecia areata. Both conserved end residues are part of each CDR3. D genes are given only for firm matches. The size field is filled for only some rows; it gives once, few, many or a size class.

TRBJ2-7 | . | . | TRBV4-1 | 16 | CASSQPGQLKGDEQYF | TGCGCCAGCAGCCAACCCGGGCAGCTTAAGGGGGACGAGCAGTACTTC
TRBJ2-1 | few | TRBD1 | TRBV7-3 | 15 | CASSLTGQANNEQFF | TGTGCCAGCAGCTTAACGGGACAGGCTAACAATGAGCAGTTCTTC
TRBJ2-7 | . | TRBD1 | TRBV6-5 | 13 | CAGRGQGSYEQYF | TGTGCCGGCAGGGGACAGGGCTCCTACGAGCAGTACTTC
TRBJ1-5 | . | . | TRBV19 | 13 | CASSKPPISPQHF | TGTGCCAGTAGTAAACCTCCGATCTCGCCCCAGCATTTT
TRBJ2-1 | . | TRBD1 | TRBV6-1 | 17 | CASSGPGTGGNYNEQFF | TGTGCCAGCAGTGGACCCGGGACAGGGGGAAACTACAATGAGCAGTTCTTC
TRBJ2-3 | . | TRBD2 | TRBV4-1 | 15 | CASSQEWTSGNTQYF | TGCGCCAGCAGCCAAGAGTGGACTAGCGGTAATACGCAGTATTTT
TRBJ1-1 | once | TRBD1 | TRBV25-1 | 14 | CASSDTTGILGAFF | TGTGCCAGCAGCGACACGACAGGGATCCTTGGAGCTTTCTTT
TRBJ2-5 | . | TRBD1 | TRBV29-1 | 14 | CSGRIGTGIETQYF | TGCAGCGGCAGAATCGGGACAGGGATAGAGACCCAGTACTTC
TRBJ1-5 | . | . | TRBV7-6 | 13 | CASKVDTRRPQHF | TGTGCCAGCAAGGTTGACACCCGGAGACCCCAGCATTTT
TRBJ1-1 | . | TRBD1 | TRBV29-1 | 13 | CSVSGTANTEAFF | TGCAGCGTTTCTGGGACAGCAAACACTGAAGCTTTCTTT
TRBJ1-5 | . | TRBD1 | TRBV5-6 | 15 | CASSLGQVSNQPQHF | TGTGCCAGCAGCCTAGGACAGGTGAGCAATCAGCCCCAGCATTTT
TRBJ1-1 | . | TRBD1 | TRBV19 | 14 | CASSIAGTDLRAFF | TGTGCCAGTAGTATCGCAGGGACAGATCTTCGAGCTTTCTTT
TRBJ1-1 | once | . | TRBV25-1 | 14 | CASHHSGRDTEAFF | TGTGCCAGCCATCATAGTGGGCGCGACACTGAAGCTTTCTTT
TRBJ2-7 | . | . | TRBV5-1 | 14 | CASSTSTTSYEQYF | TGCGCCAGCAGCACCTCGACAACTTCCTACGAGCAGTACTTC
TRBJ2-3 | few | . | TRBV27 | 17 | CASSLSGVRARTDTQYF | TGTGCCAGCAGTTTATCGGGTGTCCGGGCTAGAACGGATACGCAGTATTTT
TRBJ2-1 | few | . | TRBV14 | 14 | CASSLSGLLGEQFF | TGTGCCAGCAGCCTATCGGGCCTACTCGGCGAGCAGTTCTTC
TRBJ1-6 | . | . | TRBV30 | 15 | CAWSGSGADNSPLHF | TGTGCCTGGAGTGGCTCCGGGGCAGATAATTCACCCCTCCACTTT
TRBJ2-1 | . | . | TRBV7-8 | 12 | CASSSSRNEQFF | TGTGCCAGCAGCTCCAGCCGAAATGAGCAGTTCTTC
TRBJ2-2 | . | . | TRBV7-3 | 14 | CASSLEGTTGELFF | TGTGCCAGCAGCTTAGAGGGTACCACCGGGGAGCTGTTTTTT
TRBJ2-7 | . | . | TRBV15 | 13 | CATTRDPGTEQYF | TGTGCCACCACTCGGGACCCAGGTACGGAGCAGTACTTC
TRBJ2-1 | few | . | TRBV10-3 | 11 | CAISALDEQFF | TGTGCCATCAGTGCGTTAGACGAGCAGTTCTTC
TRBJ2-3 | . | . | TRBV29-1 | 10 | CSVVGSTQYF | TGCAGCGTTGTGGGCAGTACGCAGTATTTT
TRBJ1-1 | . | . | TRBV29-1 | 12 | CSVEGEGTEAFF | TGCAGCGTTGAGGGGGAAGGGACTGAAGCTTTCTTT
TRBJ1-3 | . | TRBD1 | TRBV15 | 15 | CATSTRTGGRMTIYF | TGTGCCACCAGCACCCGGACAGGGGGCCGGATGACCATATATTTT
TRBJ2-7 | . | TRBD2 | TRBV7-3 | 14 | CASSSSAGGREQYF | TGTGCCAGCAGCTCATCAGCGGGGGGAAGAGAGCAGTACTTC
TRBJ2-5 | . | . | TRBV11-2 | 14 | CASSLGDVQETQYF | TGTGCCAGCAGCTTAGGGGACGTGCAAGAGACCCAGTACTTC
TRBJ1-2 | once | . | TRBV20-1 | 10 | CSARRDTETF | TGCAGTGCTAGGAGGGACACAGAAACCTTC
TRBJ1-2 | . | . | TRBV6-5 | 15 | CASSYSVQGNYGYTF | TGTGCCAGCAGTTACTCGGTACAGGGAAACTATGGCTACACCTTC
TRBJ1-2 | few | . | TRBV5-1 | 12 | CASSFDGFGYTF | TGCGCCAGCAGCTTCGACGGGTTTGGCTACACCTTC
TRBJ1-2 | once | . | TRBV10-3 | 14 | CAINEGDLGYGYTF | TGTGCCATCAACGAAGGGGATTTGGGCTATGGCTACACCTTC
TRBJ1-2 | . | . | TRBV4-1 | 15 | CASSPAGGRISGYTF | TGCGCCAGCAGCCCGGCTGGGGGGCGCATCAGTGGCTACACCTTC
TRBJ2-3 | . | . | TRBV29-1 | 13 | CSAGTAYTDTQYF | TGCAGCGCCGGGACGGCGTACACAGATACGCAGTATTTT
TRBJ1-1 | . | . | TRBV25-1 | 14 | CASSVVGANTEAFF | TGTGCCAGCAGTGTAGTAGGGGCGAACACTGAAGCTTTCTTT
TRBJ1-2 | . | TRBD1 | TRBV6-1 | 13 | CASGETGNYGYTF | TGTGCCAGCGGGGAGACAGGGAACTATGGCTACACCTTC
TRBJ2-2 | . | . | TRBV29-1 | 13 | CSVRQLRGGELFF | TGCAGCGTTCGCCAGCTAAGAGGCGGGGAGCTGTTTTTT
TRBJ2-2 | few | . | TRBV7-2 | 14 | CASSQHMNTGELFF | TGTGCCAGCAGCCAACATATGAACACCGGGGAGCTGTTTTTT
TRBJ1-5 | . | TRBD1 | TRBV19 | 16 | CASSITTGTSNQPQHF | TGTGCCAGTAGTATTACGACAGGGACGAGCAATCAGCCCCAGCATTTT
TRBJ2-7 | few | . | TRBV7-2 | 15 | CASSLEKGSSYEQYF | TGTGCCAGCAGCTTAGAAAAGGGGAGCTCCTACGAGCAGTACTTC
TRBJ1-1 | few | . | TRBV5-1 | 13 | CASRGGATTEAFF | TGCGCCAGCAGAGGAGGGGCGACTACTGAAGCTTTCTTT